These 16 T cell receptor beta chains came from one sample sequenced in a study of OX40 agonist ivuxolimab in advanced cancers. TCRdb's table, derived via immunoSEQ multiplex PCR, lists solely in-frame clones and lacks some. The sample has 74,000 or so clones; over 80% are singletons. This material consisted of CD4+ or CD8+ T cells sorted from blood, taken in a trial of the OX40 agonist ivuxolimab. These receptors were collected from an adult with an advanced solid tumor such as melanoma, head and neck, liver or kidney cancer.

The chain employs TRBV6-5 and TRBJ1-1; a weak D match, TRBD1 (5 bases). The CDR3 sequence is 14 residues long. Looked up from germline, CDR1 is MNHEY and CDR2 is SVGAGI. V was shortened by 5 bases and J by 2 bases, with 12 bases between the two germline ends. CDR3 region: CASSRPGTNTEAFF. CDR3 in DNA: TGTGCCAGCAGTCGCCCGGGGACCAACACTGAAGCTTTCTTT.

This clone was counted once. The chain uses TRBV2 and TRBJ1-1; D remains unclear. Per germline, CDR1 SNHLY and CDR2 FYNNEI. V lost 7 bases to trimming and J lost 0 bases, with 9 bases between them. This CDR3 has 13 amino acids. CDR3 loop: CASTRAVNTEAFF. The CDR3 bases are TGTGCCAGCACGAGGGCGGTGAACACTGAAGCTTTCTTT.

This sequence joins TRBV7-8 and TRBJ2-5; D call uncertain. The V gene lost 0 bases and the J gene lost 2 bases, with 7 bases spanning the gap. This CDR3 has 14 residues. The V gene's germline CDR1 is SGHVS and CDR2 FQNEAQ. CDR3: CASSLAGVQETQYF. The CDR3 DNA reads TGTGCCAGCAGCTTAGCTGGGGTTCAAGAGACCCAGTACTTC.

The V and J genes are TRBV5-6 and TRBJ1-2; D not certain. Germline-derived CDR1 and CDR2 are SGHDT and YYEEEE. CDR3 length: 13 amino acids. Between the trimmed V and J ends, which lost 1 base and 10 bases, there was a span of 14 bases. The DNA of the CDR3 is TGTGCCAGCAGCTTGCAACTTCAGATTCCCTACACCTTC. Amino acid sequence: CASSLQLQIPYTF.

The chain carries TRBV6-1 and TRBJ1-2, with 9 bases that match TRBD1. In germline, CDR1 is MNHNS, CDR2 SASEGT. V was clipped by 4 bases and J by 8 bases; unmatched bases: 11. The CDR3 is 15 residues long. CDR3 loop: CASSVPGQGLGGYTF. The CDR3 nucleotides read TGTGCCAGCAGTGTTCCGGGACAGGGATTAGGGGGCTACACCTTC.

The rearrangement uses TRBV27 and TRBJ1-1; D possibly corresponds to TRBD1 (6 bases). The CDR3 has 13 residues. Germline V lookup: CDR1 MNHEY, CDR2 SMNVEV (reference sequence). Trimming shortened V by 3 bases and J by 6 bases, and 11 bases separated the two germline ends. CDR3 nucleotide sequence: TGTGCCAGCAGTTTTGGGGGCCCATCTGAAGCTTTCTTT. Translation gives CASSFGGPSEAFF.

V usage is TRBV6-5 and J usage is TRBJ1-6; TRBD1 might be the D (5 bases). V lost 2 bases to trimming and J lost 10 bases, with 18 bases between them. There are 16 residues in the CDR3. Germline lookup yields CDR1 MNHEY and CDR2 SVGAGI. CDR3 amino acids: CASSYGGTAVLSPLHF. Here the CDR3 DNA reads TGTGCCAGCAGTTACGGCGGGACTGCTGTTCTATCACCCCTCCACTTT.

The chain carries TRBV6-6 and TRBJ2-3; no clear D. CDR1 is MNHNY and CDR2 is SVGAGI in the germline V gene (reference sequence). The CDR3 loop spans 13 amino acids. V was clipped by 6 bases and J by 6 bases, with 13 bases between them. The CDR3 region has the DNA TGTGCCAGCAGCCAACGACCAGCGGATACGCAGTATTTT. It codes for CASSQRPADTQYF.

Remarks on this clone: Other DNA sequences in this specimen translate into the identical CDR3. The rearrangement joins TRBV7-2 to TRBJ2-2, with D possibly TRBD1 on 8 matching bases. The V gene's germline CDR1 is SGHTA and CDR2 FQGNSA. The germline V and J ends were trimmed by 5 bases and 5 bases, with 15 bases remaining between them. This CDR3 contains 15 residues. In DNA form, the CDR3 reads TGTGCCAGCAGCCAAACAGGGGGGGGGACCGGGGAGCTGTTTTTT. Translated, it gives CASSQTGGGTGELFF.

The chain carries TRBV4-2 and TRBJ1-1; 8 nucleotides agree with TRBD1. Germline V gives CDR1 LGHNA, CDR2 YNFKEQ. The V gene end was trimmed by 6 bases and the J gene end by 0 bases; junction bases not matched to a gene: 6. The CDR3 covers 15 residues. The CDR3 sequence: CASSLDRGLNTEAFF. As DNA, the CDR3 is TGTGCCAGCAGTCTAGACAGGGGTTTGAACACTGAAGCTTTCTTT.

The chain couples TRBV7-9 to TRBJ2-3; 8 bases agree with TRBD2. From germline, CDR1 is SEHNR and CDR2 FQNEAQ (reference sequence). There are 15 residues in the CDR3. The junction had 5 bases not matched to a gene; V was cut back by 1 base and J by 5 bases. The CDR3 here is CASSLESGGIDTQYF. CDR3 nucleotide sequence: TGTGCCAGCAGCTTAGAGAGCGGGGGAATAGATACGCAGTATTTT.

This clone was recorded a few times. The chain joins TRBV28 to TRBJ1-5, with 7 bases fitting TRBD1. This CDR3 is 14 amino acids long. CDR1 is MDHEN and CDR2 is SYDVKM in the germline V gene. CDR3 in amino acids: CASRAGGDNQPQHF. CDR3 nucleotide sequence: TGTGCGTCCCGGGCAGGGGGAGACAATCAGCCCCAGCATTTT.

The genes are TRBV28 and TRBJ2-2; D perhaps matches TRBD1 (6 bases). Germline values: CDR1 MDHEN, CDR2 SYDVKM. There are 14 residues in the CDR3. Trimming took off 8 bases at V and 1 base at J, with 11 bases between the two ends. The CDR3 loop is CASYRVGNTGELFF. The CDR3 nucleotides read TGTGCCAGCTACAGGGTGGGGAACACCGGGGAGCTGTTTTTT. Together with reference TRBV28 and TRBJ2-2, the CDR3 gives the full variable domain: DVKVTQSSRYLVKRTGEKVFLECVQDMDHENMFWYRQDPGLGLRLIYFSYDVKMKEKGDIPEGYSVSREKKERFSLILESASTNQTSMYLCASYRVGNTGELFFGEGSRLTVL.

The chain is built from TRBV29-1 and TRBJ2-7; no definite D call. V lost 6 bases and J 6 bases, leaving 18 bases between the germline ends. This CDR3 region has 13 residues. Germline V gene data show CDR1 as SQVTM and CDR2 as ANQGSEA. The CDR3 DNA reads TGCAGCGTCCTCCCCCTCACAGCCGGCGAGCAGTACTTC. Translating gives CSVLPLTAGEQYF.

Only one count was recorded for this clone. The CDR3 coding sequence is TGTGCCACCAGCAGTGGGCCAAGCTCCTACAATGAGCAGTTCTTC. This gives the protein CATSSGPSSYNEQFF. The rearrangement links TRBV15 to TRBJ2-1; D is unclear. CDR1 and CDR2 (germline): LNHNV, YYDKDF (reference sequence). This CDR3 has 15 residues. Trimming cost V 3 bases and J 0 bases, with 9 bases left between them. The full variable domain, its missing parts supplied by reference TRBV15 and TRBJ2-1, is DAMVIQNPRYQVTQFGKPVTLSCSQTLNHNVMYWYQQKSSQAPKLLFHYYDKDFNNEADTPDNFQSRRPNTSFCFLDIRSPGLGDTAMYLCATSSGPSSYNEQFFGPGTRLTVL.

The chain employs TRBV5-1 and TRBJ2-3; D uncertain. Trimming shortened V by 0 bases and J by 2 bases, and 4 bases separated the two germline ends. Germline CDR1 and CDR2: SGHRS and YFSETQ. This CDR3 is built from 13 residues. The CDR3 region is CASSLGNTDTQYF. Written as DNA, the CDR3 is TGCGCCAGCAGCTTGGGCAACACAGATACGCAGTATTTT.